Included here is one TCR beta chain sequence, with context. The CDR3 is made up of 14 amino acids. V trimming: 2 bases; J trimming: 4 bases; junction bases outside the gene matches: 3. Germline CDR1 reads MNHNS; CDR2 reads SASEGT. The data are from a study of OX40 agonist ivuxolimab in advanced cancers. Profiling relied on immunoSEQ multiplex PCR, and the TCRdb table lists in-frame clones only, not all of them. The sample holds nearly 110,000 clones, approximately 90% seen once. The chain combines TRBV6-1 with TRBJ1-1; the match to TRBD1 covers 8 bases. Here the sequenced sample was CD4+ or CD8+ T cells sorted from blood, taken in a trial of the OX40 agonist ivuxolimab. This TCR was recovered from an adult with an advanced solid tumor such as melanoma, head and neck, liver or kidney cancer. In DNA form, the CDR3 reads TGTGCCAGCAGTGAAACAGGGGGTCGCACTGAAGCTTTCTTT. Its protein is CASSETGGRTEAFF.